One TCR beta chain is described in this entry. Per the original methods: Quantification of nucleated cells was approximated via reference gene primer amplification. Measured with immunoSEQ multiplex PCR; TCRdb has only the in-frame clones, and not every one. V, J and clone size are those of that table, while D and trimming were read from the DNA. The sample has 130,000 to 150,000 clones, about 84% seen once. The data originate from a study of blood T cell repertoires in COVID-19. Study at large: The origin of the acute and convalescent COVID-19 samples was the United States, Italy and Spain. The analysed material was cDNA or gDNA that came from T cells, B-cell-depleted T cells, or PBMCs.

The CDR3 loop spans 14 amino acids. Germline V gene data show CDR1 as MNHEY and CDR2 as SVGAGI. Trimming stripped 8 bases from V and 2 bases from J, with 13 bases between. The chain recombines TRBV6-5 with TRBJ1-5; weak D call: TRBD1 (5 bases). The receptor's source is a man aged 60 to 75 with active or convalescent COVID-19. Sequenced: peripheral blood. The CDR3 loop is CASDRAFGNQPQHF. The CDR3 DNA follows: TGTGCCAGCGACAGAGCCTTTGGCAATCAGCCCCAGCATTTT.